This TCR beta chain came from a study of cytomegalovirus exposure and HLA in healthy donors. This clone occurred once. Its specificity is not known. Clones were read by immunoSEQ multiplex PCR, and TCRdb kept only the in-frame ones, dropping some. This table holds some 56,000 clones, roughly 93% found once. Study-wide points: Using the classifier, cytomegalovirus status was reportedly diagnosed with high specificity and sensitivity. Overall, approximately 150 TCR beta chains were annotated as cytomegalovirus-associated. The finding came from a later analysis; first-cohort TCR clusters tended to co-occur in the 130 or so validation repertoires. Most TCR sequences showed up rarely, but some public TCRs showed up in many donors.

The CDR3 length is 13 residues. V lost 4 bases and J 13 bases, leaving 16 bases between the germline ends. Per the germline V gene, CDR1 is MGHDK and CDR2 is SYGVNS. The sequence derives from a woman in her late teens or twenties in good health and CMV-seropositive. J is TRBJ1-4 and V is TRBV25-1; D not certain. Sequences were obtained from PBMCs. The CDR3 spells CASSVGGMEGLFF. The CDR3 DNA reads as TGTGCCAGCAGTGTAGGAGGGATGGAAGGACTGTTTTTT.